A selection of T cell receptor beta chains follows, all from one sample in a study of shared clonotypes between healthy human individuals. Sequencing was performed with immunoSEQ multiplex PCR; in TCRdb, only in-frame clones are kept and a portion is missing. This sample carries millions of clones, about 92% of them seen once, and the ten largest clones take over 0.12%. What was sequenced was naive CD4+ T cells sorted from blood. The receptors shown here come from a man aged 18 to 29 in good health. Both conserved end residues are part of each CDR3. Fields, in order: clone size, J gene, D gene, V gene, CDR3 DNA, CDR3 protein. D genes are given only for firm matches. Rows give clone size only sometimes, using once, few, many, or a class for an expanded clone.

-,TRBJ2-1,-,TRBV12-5,TGTGCTAGTGGTTTGGCCCAGCTGGACGAGAATGAGCAGTTCTTC,CASGLAQLDENEQFF
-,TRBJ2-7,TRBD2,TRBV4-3,TGCGCCAGCAGCCCTGGACTAGCGGCCGCCTACGAGCAGTACTTC,CASSPGLAAAYEQYF
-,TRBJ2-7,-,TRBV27,TGTGCCAGCAGTTTTTCCGGGGCCTACGAGCAGTACTTC,CASSFSGAYEQYF
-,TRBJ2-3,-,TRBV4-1,TGCGCCAGCAGCCAAGAGCACAGGGATACGCAGTATTTT,CASSQEHRDTQYF
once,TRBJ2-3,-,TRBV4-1,TGCGCCAGCGGGAAGCTGTGGGGCCCAGATACGCAGTATTTT,CASGKLWGPDTQYF
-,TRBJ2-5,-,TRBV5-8,TGTGCCAGCAGCCTAATCGAGCAGACCCAGTACTTC,CASSLIEQTQYF
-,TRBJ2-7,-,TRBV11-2,TGTGCCAGCAGCTTAGATCATAACGAGCAGTACTTC,CASSLDHNEQYF
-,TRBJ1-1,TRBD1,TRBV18,TGTGCCAGCTCACCAGGACAGGGTGTAAGTTTACGGACTGAAGCTTTCTTT,CASSPGQGVSLRTEAFF
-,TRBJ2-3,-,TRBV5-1,TGCGCCAGCGGGGGGAAGGGCTCTGGCACAGATACGCAGTATTTT,CASGGKGSGTDTQYF
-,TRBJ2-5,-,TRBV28,TGTGCCAGCAGTTCAACAGGGCCCCAAGAGACCCAGTACTTC,CASSSTGPQETQYF
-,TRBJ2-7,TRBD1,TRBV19,TGTGCCAGTAGTATTGGACAGGGGATCTACGAGCAGTACTTC,CASSIGQGIYEQYF
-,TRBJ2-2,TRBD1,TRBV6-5,TGTGCCAGCAGAAGACAGGGTGTGGACACCGGGGAGCTGTTTTTT,CASRRQGVDTGELFF
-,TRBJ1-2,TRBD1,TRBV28,TGTGCCAGCAGTTTAGGACAGGGGATAGGTGGCTACACCTTC,CASSLGQGIGGYTF
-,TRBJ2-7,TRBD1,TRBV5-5,TGTGCCAGCAGCAAAGCGACAGGGGGCGATTCCTACGAGCAGTACTTC,CASSKATGGDSYEQYF
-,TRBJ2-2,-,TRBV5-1,TGCGCCAGCAGCCACGCATTAAACCCGAACACCGGGGAGCTGTTTTTT,CASSHALNPNTGELFF
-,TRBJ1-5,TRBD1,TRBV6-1,TGTGCCAGCAGTGATTCGACAGGGGGCGAAAGTCAGCCCCAGCATTTT,CASSDSTGGESQPQHF
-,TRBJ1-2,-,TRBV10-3,TGTGCCACTTTGGGGGGCGCTGGCTACACCTTC,CATLGGAGYTF
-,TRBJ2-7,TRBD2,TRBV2,TGTGCCAGCGCGCTGCAGCGGGATGATCTACTTGGGGGGTCCTACGAGCAGTACTTC,CASALQRDDLLGGSYEQYF
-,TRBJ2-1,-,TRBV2,TGTGCCAGCAGTGAAGGGAGTGAGCAGTTCTTC,CASSEGSEQFF
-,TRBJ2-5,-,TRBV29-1,TGCAGCGTTGAAAGGGTAGGGGGGCAGACCCAGTACTTC,CSVERVGGQTQYF